A single sample gave rise to the 6 T cell receptor beta chains below, sequenced in a study of blood T cell repertoires in COVID-19. Data came from immunoSEQ multiplex PCR; TCRdb stores just in-frame clones and leaves some out. The sample includes approximately 390,000 clones, nearly 90% of them seen just once. Sequencing was done on a sample of peripheral blood. The receptor source for this set is a man aged 18 to 30 with active or convalescent COVID-19.

Only one count was recorded for this clone. Relative to the germline gene, one junction end is altered; a read error may explain this. In DNA, the CDR3 is TGCAGCGTTGAAGATCGGGCAGCGGTGCTCTTC. It codes for CSVEDRAAVLF. The gene calls are TRBV29-1 and TRBJ1-2; the D is unclear. This CDR3 is built from 11 residues. Germline values: CDR1 SQVTM, CDR2 ANQGSEA.

The J gene is TRBJ1-5, the V gene TRBV6-1; 9 bases are shared with TRBD1. V was clipped by 0 bases and J by 8 bases; unmatched bases: 23. Germline assignment: CDR1 MNHNS and CDR2 SASEGT. The CDR3 runs 21 residues. CDR3 nucleotide sequence: TGTGCCAGCAGTGAAGCTTTTGGGACAGGGTCCCCATCCAAGTCCGGTAAGCCCCAGCATTTT. It is translated as CASSEAFGTGSPSKSGKPQHF.

This clone appeared once. The chain employs TRBV24-1 and TRBJ2-1; 8 bases match TRBD1. Per germline, CDR1 KGHDR and CDR2 SFDVKD. CDR3 length: 15 amino acids. V dropped 11 bases and J dropped 0; count of bases not matched to a gene: 8. CDR3 amino acids: CANAAGQDSYNEQFF. The CDR3 DNA sequence: TGTGCCAACGCCGCGGGACAGGACTCCTACAATGAGCAGTTCTTC.

This rearrangement joins TRBV30 to TRBJ2-7; D perhaps matches TRBD2 (6 bases). The CDR3 totals 17 residues. V lost 0 bases and J 3 bases, leaving 21 bases between the germline ends. Germline CDR1 GTSNPN, CDR2 SVGIG (reference sequence). CDR3 DNA sequence: TGTGCCTGGAGTGTACGGGGGTTAGCTATCGCGGTCTACGAGCAGTACTTC. This gives the protein CAWSVRGLAIAVYEQYF.

This chain's CDR3 is CASSLFSAGLLSYNEQFF. The CDR3 nucleotides read TGTGCCAGCAGCTTATTCTCAGCGGGCCTGCTCTCCTACAATGAGCAGTTCTTC. The V call is TRBV7-2, the J call TRBJ2-1; tentative D call: TRBD2 (6 bases). Germline assignment: CDR1 SGHTA and CDR2 FQGNSA. This CDR3 has 18 residues. The V end lost 2 bases, the J end lost 0 bases, and 17 bases lay between the germline ends.

This rearrangement joins TRBV7-9 to TRBJ2-1; the match to TRBD2 covers 11 bases. Germline CDR1 SEHNR, CDR2 FQNEAQ (reference sequence). The trim removed 2 bases at V and 0 bases at J, leaving 9 bases unmatched. This CDR3 spans 19 amino acids. The CDR3 DNA reads TGTGCCAGCAGCTTATCTCTAGCGGGAGGCCCTCACTCCTACAATGAGCAGTTCTTC. Protein: CASSLSLAGGPHSYNEQFF.